This note documents a single T cell receptor beta chain sequence. The sample is drawn from a study of control samples from healthy donors and cancer patients. The repertoire was sequenced with immunoSEQ multiplex PCR; TCRdb's copy has only in-frame clones and lacks some. The profile covers around 150,000 clones, with about 90% appearing a single time and about 11% taken by the ten largest. V was cut by 4 bases and J by 3 bases, with 14 bases left in between. In germline, CDR1 is SGHRS, CDR2 YFSETQ. There are 14 residues in the CDR3. This chain connects TRBV5-1 to TRBJ2-7; the D gene is possibly TRBD1 (5 bases). The clonotype originates from a man aged 30-40 years in good health. Specimen: blood. CDR3 sequence reads: CASSPTQGLYEQYF. The CDR3 nucleotides read TGCGCCAGCAGCCCGACTCAGGGCCTCTACGAGCAGTACTTC.